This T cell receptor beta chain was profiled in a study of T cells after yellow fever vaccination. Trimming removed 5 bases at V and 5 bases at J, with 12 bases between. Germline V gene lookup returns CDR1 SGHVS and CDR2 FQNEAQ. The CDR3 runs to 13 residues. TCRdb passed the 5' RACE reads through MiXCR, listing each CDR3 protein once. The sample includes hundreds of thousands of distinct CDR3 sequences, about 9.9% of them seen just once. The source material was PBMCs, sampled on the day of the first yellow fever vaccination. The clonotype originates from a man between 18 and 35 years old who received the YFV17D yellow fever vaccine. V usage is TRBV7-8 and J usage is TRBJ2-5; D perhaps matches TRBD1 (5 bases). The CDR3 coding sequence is TGTGCCAGCAGCCCCGACAGCTCGGAGACCCAGTACTTC. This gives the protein CASSPDSSETQYF.